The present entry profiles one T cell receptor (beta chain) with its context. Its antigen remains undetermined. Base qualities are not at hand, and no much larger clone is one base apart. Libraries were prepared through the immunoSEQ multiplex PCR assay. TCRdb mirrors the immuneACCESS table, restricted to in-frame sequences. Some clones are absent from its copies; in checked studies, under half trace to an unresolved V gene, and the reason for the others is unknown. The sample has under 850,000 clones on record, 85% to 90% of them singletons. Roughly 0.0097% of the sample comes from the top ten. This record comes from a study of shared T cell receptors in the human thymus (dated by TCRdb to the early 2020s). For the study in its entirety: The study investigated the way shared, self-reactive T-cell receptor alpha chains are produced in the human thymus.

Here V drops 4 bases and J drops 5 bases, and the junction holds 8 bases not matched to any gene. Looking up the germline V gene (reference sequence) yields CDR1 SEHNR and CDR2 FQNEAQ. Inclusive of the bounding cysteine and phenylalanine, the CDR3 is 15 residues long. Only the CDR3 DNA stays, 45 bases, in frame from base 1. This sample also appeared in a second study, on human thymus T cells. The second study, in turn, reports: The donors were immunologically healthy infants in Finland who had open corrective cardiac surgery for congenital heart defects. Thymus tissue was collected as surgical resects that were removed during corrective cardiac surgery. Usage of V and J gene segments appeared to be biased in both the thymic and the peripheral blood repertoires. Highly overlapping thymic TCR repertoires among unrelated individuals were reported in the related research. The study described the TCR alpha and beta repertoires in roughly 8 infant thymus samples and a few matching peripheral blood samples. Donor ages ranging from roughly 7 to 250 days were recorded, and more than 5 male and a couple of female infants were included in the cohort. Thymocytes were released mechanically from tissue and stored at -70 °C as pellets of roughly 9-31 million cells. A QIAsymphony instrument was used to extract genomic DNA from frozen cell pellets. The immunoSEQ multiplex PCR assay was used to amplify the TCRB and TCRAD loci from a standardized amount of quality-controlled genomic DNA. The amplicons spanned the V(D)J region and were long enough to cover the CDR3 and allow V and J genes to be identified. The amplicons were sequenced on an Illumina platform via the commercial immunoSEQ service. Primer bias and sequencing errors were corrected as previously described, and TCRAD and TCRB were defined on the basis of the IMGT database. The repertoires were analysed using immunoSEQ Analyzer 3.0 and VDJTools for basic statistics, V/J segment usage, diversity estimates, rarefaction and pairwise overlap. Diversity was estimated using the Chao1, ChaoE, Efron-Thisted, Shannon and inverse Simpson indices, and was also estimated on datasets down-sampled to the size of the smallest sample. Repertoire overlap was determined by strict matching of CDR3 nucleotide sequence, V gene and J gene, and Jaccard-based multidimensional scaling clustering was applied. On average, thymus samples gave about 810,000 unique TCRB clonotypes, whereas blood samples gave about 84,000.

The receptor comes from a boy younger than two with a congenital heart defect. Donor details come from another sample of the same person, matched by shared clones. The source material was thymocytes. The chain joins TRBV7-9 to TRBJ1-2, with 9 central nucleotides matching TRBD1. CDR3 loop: CASSSRDRVPYGYTF. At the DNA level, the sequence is TGTGCCAGCAGCTCCCGGGACAGGGTTCCATATGGCTACACCTTC.